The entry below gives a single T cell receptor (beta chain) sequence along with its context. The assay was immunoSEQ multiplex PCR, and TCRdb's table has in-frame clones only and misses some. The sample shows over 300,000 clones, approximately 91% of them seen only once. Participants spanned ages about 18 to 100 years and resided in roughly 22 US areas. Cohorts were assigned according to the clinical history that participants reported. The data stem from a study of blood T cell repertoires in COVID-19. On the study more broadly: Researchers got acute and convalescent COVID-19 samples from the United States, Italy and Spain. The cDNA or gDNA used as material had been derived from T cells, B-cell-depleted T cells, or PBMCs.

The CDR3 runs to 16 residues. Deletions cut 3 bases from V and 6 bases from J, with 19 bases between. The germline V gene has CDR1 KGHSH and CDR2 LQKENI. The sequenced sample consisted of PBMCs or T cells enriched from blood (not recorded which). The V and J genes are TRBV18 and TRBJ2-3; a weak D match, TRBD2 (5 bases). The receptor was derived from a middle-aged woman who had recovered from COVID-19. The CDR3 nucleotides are TGTGCCAGCTCACCGGTCCTAGCCAATTTGGGGGATACGCAGTATTTT. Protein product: CASSPVLANLGDTQYF.